The 28 T cell receptor beta chains reported below all come from one sample, sequenced in a study of blood T cell repertoires in COVID-19 (dated by TCRdb to 2020 to 2022). The method was the immunoSEQ multiplex PCR assay. TCRdb retrieved this table from immuneACCESS and kept in-frame rearrangements only. Not all clones are present; in checked studies, unresolved V genes account for under half, and no reason is known for the remainder. The sample includes roughly 73,000 clones, with roughly 79% observed a single time. Approximately 22% of the sample goes to the ten largest clones. The sample taken for sequencing was peripheral blood. The receptor source for this set is a woman in her 70s with acute or convalescent COVID-19.

J is TRBJ2-3 and V is TRBV3-1 (or the pseudogene TRBV3-2); no definite D call. Trimming removed 2 bases at V and 6 bases at J, with 12 bases between. The CDR3 totals 14 residues. Germline assignment: CDR1 LGHDT and CDR2 YNNKEL (reference sequence). The CDR3 DNA sequence: TGTGCCAGCAGCCAATCTTATTCCCAGGATACGCAGTATTTT. Translating gives CASSQSYSQDTQYF.

The chain combines TRBV11-2 with TRBJ1-2; D is unclear. The V gene lost 2 bases and the J gene lost 4 bases, with 2 bases spanning the gap. Germline V lookup: CDR1 SGHAT, CDR2 FQNNGV. The CDR3 extends over 11 amino acids. This CDR3 is CASSLLYGYTF. The CDR3 DNA follows: TGTGCCAGCAGCTTACTCTATGGCTACACCTTC.

V usage is TRBV6-5 and J usage is TRBJ2-5; a possible D gene is TRBD2 (7 bases). The CDR3 is 14 amino acids. From germline, CDR1 is MNHEY and CDR2 SVGAGI. Trimming left V 6 bases short and J 5 bases short, with 16 bases between. As DNA, the CDR3 is TGTGCCAGCAGATTTTGGGGGGGCGATGAGACCCAGTACTTC. This encodes CASRFWGGDETQYF.

The chain links TRBV11-1 to TRBJ2-7; TRBD1 is a possible D gene (6 bases). The CDR3 spans 15 residues. The V and J ends lost 6 bases and 0 bases respectively, with 15 bases between them. Germline lookup yields CDR1 SGHAT and CDR2 FQDESV (reference sequence). CDR3: CASRLNRVSSYEQYF. DNA of the CDR3: TGTGCCAGCAGACTAAACAGGGTCAGCTCCTACGAGCAGTACTTC.

The V call is TRBV11-3, the J call TRBJ2-5, with D tentatively TRBD1 (6 bases). Trimming took off 5 bases at V and 6 bases at J, with 13 bases between the two ends. The germline gives CDR1 SGHNT, CDR2 YENEEA. There are 13 residues in the CDR3. Here the CDR3 reads CASSLQGEKTQYF. CDR3 DNA: TGTGCCAGCAGCCTACAGGGTGAAAAGACCCAGTACTTC.

This clone has only one observation. This sequence joins TRBV19 and TRBJ1-6; maybe TRBD1 (5 bases). Germline CDR1 reads LNHDA; CDR2 reads SQIVND (reference sequence). This CDR3 is built from 15 residues. V lost 7 bases and J 9 bases, leaving 19 bases between the germline ends. CDR3 DNA sequence: TGTGCCAGTACCTTAGGGAACAGGCGGGGTTCACCCCTCCACTTT. The encoded protein is CASTLGNRRGSPLHF.

The V call is TRBV25-1, the J call TRBJ1-1, with D hard to call. The CDR3 loop spans 15 amino acids. V lost 3 bases, J lost 1 base, and 12 bases lay in between. From germline, CDR1 is MGHDK and CDR2 SYGVNS. The CDR3 protein is CASSDRSAGNTEAFF. In DNA form, the CDR3 reads TGTGCCAGCAGTGACAGGTCGGCGGGGAACACTGAAGCTTTCTTT.

V is TRBV6-4 and J is TRBJ1-6, with unresolved D. With 1 base removed from V and 3 bases from J, the gap between germline ends came to 13 bases. Germline CDR1 and CDR2: MRHNA and SNTAGT. This CDR3 spans 17 amino acids. The CDR3 nucleotides read TGTGCCAGCAGTGACTATAGATCCCGCCTCTATAATTCACCCCTCCACTTT. Its translation is CASSDYRSRLYNSPLHF.

The V and J genes are TRBV1 and TRBJ2-6; TRBD2 is the table's D call and was not checked against the DNA. TRBV1 is noted as a pseudogene. The CDR3 has 17 residues. The CDR3 DNA sequence: TGCACCAGCAGCCCAAAGCGGGAGAGGTCTGGGGCCAACGTCCTGACTTTC. Its translation: CTSSPKRERSGANVLTF.

This sequence joins TRBV28 and TRBJ1-2; the D is unclear. This CDR3 has 12 amino acids. From germline, CDR1 is MDHEN and CDR2 SYDVKM. V was cut by 7 bases and J by 8 bases, with 14 bases left in between. This CDR3 is CASTRPPGGYTF. Written as DNA, the CDR3 is TGTGCCAGCACCCGACCCCCAGGAGGCTACACCTTC.

V gene TRBV28 combines with J gene TRBJ1-4, with a weak D call TRBD1 (6 bases). Germline V lookup: CDR1 MDHEN, CDR2 SYDVKM. Deletions cut 7 bases from V and 4 bases from J, with 16 bases between. The CDR3 sequence is 15 residues long. Here the CDR3 reads CASTWGGLNNEKLFF. CDR3 in DNA: TGTGCCAGCACCTGGGGGGGGCTTAATAATGAAAAACTGTTTTTT.

The rearrangement links TRBV2 to TRBJ1-3; TRBD1 agrees at 7 bases. The germline V gene has CDR1 SNHLY and CDR2 FYNNEI. The CDR3 spans 15 residues. V dropped 4 bases and J dropped 0; count of bases not matched to a gene: 3. The chain's CDR3 is CASSANRGSGNTIYF. CDR3 in DNA: TGTGCCAGCAGTGCCAACAGGGGCTCTGGAAACACCATATATTTT.

This chain connects TRBV5-1 to TRBJ2-7; D is uncertain. Germline V lookup: CDR1 SGHRS, CDR2 YFSETQ. The CDR3 loop spans 14 amino acids. V dropped 4 bases and J dropped 0 bases, with 11 bases sitting between them. CDR3 DNA: TGCGCCAGCAGCCCGGTCACCGCCTCCTACGAGCAGTACTTC. Translated: CASSPVTASYEQYF.

The chain uses TRBV30 and TRBJ1-6; tentative D call: TRBD1 (5 bases). CDR1 and CDR2 from the germline V gene are GTSNPN and SVGIG (reference sequence). This CDR3 contains 14 residues. With 5 bases removed from V and 7 bases from J, the gap between germline ends came to 15 bases. CDR3 sequence: CAWVPGGGNSPLHF. For the CDR3, the DNA is TGTGCCTGGGTTCCCGGGGGGGGGAATTCACCCCTCCACTTT.

J is TRBJ1-6 and V is TRBV14; D possibly corresponds to TRBD1 (5 bases). Germline CDR1 and CDR2: SGHDN and FVKESK. The CDR3 is 18 residues long. Trimming removed 0 bases at V and 6 bases at J, with 18 bases between. As DNA, the CDR3 is TGTGCCAGCAGCCAAGATGACAGAGGCGGAGAGGTTAATTCACCCCTCCACTTT. This sequence encodes CASSQDDRGGEVNSPLHF.

The chain carries TRBV12-3 or TRBV12-4 and TRBJ1-1; no firm D call. V lost 7 bases and J lost 2, with 5 bases in between. The CDR3 extends over 11 amino acids. The DNA for the CDR3 is TGTGCCAGCACCTTAAACACTGAAGCTTTCTTT. Translation: CASTLNTEAFF.

The CDR3: CASSLKAGVDWGYGYTF. The CDR3 DNA is TGTGCCAGCAGCTTAAAGGCAGGGGTCGATTGGGGATATGGCTACACCTTC. This rearrangement joins TRBV7-3 to TRBJ1-2; the D gene is possibly TRBD1 (6 bases). V lost 1 base and J 5 bases, leaving 20 bases between the germline ends. Germline values: CDR1 SGHTA, CDR2 FQGTGA. This CDR3 is built from 17 residues.

This clone was detected only once. The CDR3 here is CASSESGLEQYF. In DNA, the CDR3 is TGTGCCAGCAGTGAATCGGGTCTCGAGCAGTACTTC. The chain links TRBV2 to TRBJ2-7; no firm D call. This CDR3 contains 12 residues. V lost 2 bases, J lost 6 bases, and 8 bases lay in between. Germline assignment: CDR1 SNHLY and CDR2 FYNNEI.

The chain recombines TRBV28 with TRBJ2-7, with 11 bases that match TRBD1. V shed 4 bases and J 2 bases; nucleotides not matched to a gene: 4. The CDR3 spans 15 residues. Germline V gene sequence: CDR1 MDHEN, CDR2 SYDVKM. The CDR3 is CASSSSGQGAYEQYF. The CDR3 DNA reads as TGTGCCAGCAGTTCATCGGGACAGGGGGCCTACGAGCAGTACTTC.

The chain has TRBV6-2 or TRBV6-3 and TRBJ2-1, with TRBD2 matching over 16 bases. V shed 5 bases, J shed 10 bases, and the junction held 17 bases outside the gene matches. Germline V lookup: CDR1 MNHEY, CDR2 SVGEGT. The CDR3 is 19 amino acids. The CDR3 region is CASSTSGTSGRAQTGEQFF. In DNA, the CDR3 is TGTGCCAGCAGTACCTCCGGGACTAGCGGGAGGGCCCAGACGGGGGAGCAGTTCTTC.

The rearrangement joins TRBV11-2 to TRBJ2-5; 7 bases match TRBD2. V lost 3 bases, J lost 4 bases, and 8 bases stayed unmatched. This CDR3 comprises 15 residues. CDR1 and CDR2 (germline): SGHAT, FQNNGV. CDR3 DNA: TGTGCCAGCAGCTTGAGCGGGGCTCATTTAGAGACCCAGTACTTC. Translating it yields CASSLSGAHLETQYF.

The gene calls are TRBV7-2 and TRBJ2-2; D unclear. Germline CDR1 reads SGHTA; CDR2 reads FQGNSA. Trimming took 1 base from V and 4 from J, leaving 10 bases between them. This CDR3 is 15 amino acids long. CDR3 in DNA: TGTGCCAGCAGCTTAGTCACACTAACCACCGGGGAGCTGTTTTTT. Protein product: CASSLVTLTTGELFF.

The rearrangement links TRBV27 to TRBJ1-4, with D possibly TRBD1 on 6 matching bases. The CDR3 contains 13 residues. Trimming cost V 6 bases and J 4 bases, with 9 bases left between them. Germline V gene sequence: CDR1 MNHEY, CDR2 SMNVEV (reference sequence). The CDR3 here is CASRGHGNEKLFF. DNA of the CDR3: TGTGCCAGCAGGGGACACGGTAATGAAAAACTGTTTTTT.

The V gene is TRBV5-1, the J gene TRBJ1-1; 8 nucleotides line up with TRBD1. Germline CDR1 SGHRS, CDR2 YFSETQ. V lost 3 bases, J lost 3 bases, and 4 bases stayed unmatched. The CDR3 is 14 amino acids. CDR3 nucleotide sequence: TGCGCCAGCAGCTCCAGGGGGCACGACACTGAAGCTTTCTTT. This codes for CASSSRGHDTEAFF.

The V gene is TRBV19, the J gene TRBJ2-4, with TRBD1 matching 8 bases. The CDR3 is made up of 13 amino acids. CDR1 is LNHDA and CDR2 is SQIVND in the germline V gene (reference sequence). Losses at the gene ends were 8 bases for V and 7 bases for J; bases not matched to a gene: 7. The CDR3 is CASLDRVGNIQYF. CDR3 nucleotide sequence: TGTGCCAGTCTGGACAGGGTAGGGAACATTCAGTACTTC.

This clone was seen a few times. The V call is TRBV2, the J call TRBJ1-5, with TRBD1 matching over 7 bases. The V and J ends lost 8 bases and 6 bases, in that order; junction bases with no gene match: 10. Per germline, CDR1 SNHLY and CDR2 FYNNEI. This CDR3 has 14 amino acids. As DNA, the CDR3 is TGTGCCAGCCACCCTACAGGGGTCATTCAGCCCCAGCATTTT. Its protein product is CASHPTGVIQPQHF.

This chain links TRBV7-2 with TRBJ1-1, with TRBD1 matching 7 bases. J was trimmed by 4 bases and V by 4 bases; bases with no gene match: 9. Looked up from germline, CDR1 is SGHTA and CDR2 is FQGNSA. The CDR3 runs 15 residues. CDR3 sequence: CASSYGTARTTEAFF. The CDR3 coding sequence is TGTGCCAGCAGCTACGGGACAGCACGGACCACTGAAGCTTTCTTT.

As to this clone: The identical CDR3 is also encoded by other nucleotide sequences in the sample. The chain employs TRBV28 and TRBJ1-4; D may be TRBD1 (6 bases). The CDR3 runs 15 residues. Per germline, CDR1 MDHEN and CDR2 SYDVKM. V was cut by 4 bases and J by 8 bases, with 17 bases left in between. The CDR3 loop is CASSSEAGVREKLFF. CDR3 DNA: TGTGCCAGCAGTTCGGAGGCAGGGGTACGAGAAAAACTGTTTTTT.